Included here is one TCR beta chain sequence, with context. These data originate in a study of blood T cell repertoires in COVID-19. As for the study in general: The analysed material was cDNA or gDNA that came from T cells, B-cell-depleted T cells, or PBMCs.

Clones were sequenced by immunoSEQ multiplex PCR, and TCRdb holds only the in-frame ones, with some missing. The profile shows approximately 170,000 clones, roughly 88% of them singletons. Recruited during active infection, patients (from Seattle) were subsequently followed longitudinally. Germline values: CDR1 SGHAT, CDR2 FQNNGV. CDR3 size: 16 residues. V was cut by 4 bases and J by 0 bases, with 13 bases left in between. The sequenced sample consisted of peripheral blood. The V and J genes are TRBV11-2 and TRBJ1-3; D possibly corresponds to TRBD1 (5 bases). This receptor was identified in a man aged 80 or over with COVID-19, enrolled during active disease. The CDR3 sequence is CASSSKGVGSGNTIYF. DNA for the CDR3: TGTGCCAGCAGCTCAAAAGGGGTCGGCTCTGGAAACACCATATATTTT.